The subject of this entry is one T cell receptor (beta chain). The data originate from a study of cytomegalovirus exposure and HLA in healthy donors. This CDR3 contains 14 residues. Between the trimmed V and J ends, which lost 5 bases and 6 bases, there was a span of 13 bases. Germline assignment: CDR1 SEHNR and CDR2 FQNEAQ (reference sequence). Profiled with immunoSEQ multiplex PCR; TCRdb holds only in-frame clones, not every one. In the table there are about 150,000 clones, about 82% of which are singletons. Specimen: PBMCs. The origin of this receptor is a human donor in good health. J is TRBJ1-4 and V is TRBV7-9; D is unresolved. The CDR3 DNA reads TGTGCCAGCAGCCCGGCCTCCGGGGATGAAAAACTGTTTTTT. Translation: CASSPASGDEKLFF.